This entry features one T cell receptor beta chain sequence. Its antigen is unknown. CDR1 and CDR2 from the germline V gene are KGHSH and LQKENI. V gave up 0 bases and J gave up 8 bases; unmatched junction bases: 12. The CDR3 contains 16 residues. The data were produced by immunoSEQ multiplex PCR, yet TCRdb's version contains in-frame clones alone and is incomplete. Of 86,000 or so clones listed, about 83% are singletons. This entry belongs to a study of T cells in localized non-small cell lung cancer. Study results and limitations: Uninvolved adjacent lung had the highest recorded T cell clonality, with tumor below it. A median of about 58 of the top 100 tumor clones appeared in adjacent lung, which was paired and uninvolved. It remains possible that heterogeneity exists, since only one tumor region was sequenced.

The sequenced sample was peripheral blood, obtained before any cancer treatment. V gene TRBV18 combines with J gene TRBJ1-2, with 7 bases fitting TRBD1. The TCR originated in a man aged 40 to 75 with stage I lung adenocarcinoma. The CDR3 sequence: CASSPPSTGRFFGYTF. The CDR3 coding sequence is TGTGCCAGCTCACCACCCTCGACAGGGCGCTTCTTCGGCTACACCTTC.